This T cell receptor (beta chain) is drawn from a study of regulatory T cells in long-lasting Graves disease. Researchers made TCR beta libraries by using iRepertoire HTBI primers and running Arm-PCR on CDR3 regions. TCRdb re-analysed the multiplex PCR reads in MiXCR, keeping a single row per CDR3 protein. The sample contains about 470,000 distinct CDR3 sequences, roughly 20% of which appear only once. Stated time point: persistent/refractory GD, antithyroid drugs over 5 years with positive TRAb. PBMCs provided the RNA from which the TCR library was made. This sequence was found in a female donor with Graves disease. The source was peripheral blood mononuclear cells (PBMCs), collected when the disease was refractory, from a patient treated with antithyroid drugs.

CDR3 DNA sequence: TGTGCCTGGAGGAGGCCTGCGAGCACTGAAGCTTTCTTT. As protein: CAWRRPASTEAFF. This chain links TRBV30 with TRBJ1-1; D is undetermined. The CDR3 totals 13 residues. Germline V gene lookup returns CDR1 GTSNPN and CDR2 SVGIG (reference sequence). V was pared by 3 bases and J by 4 bases, with 12 bases between.